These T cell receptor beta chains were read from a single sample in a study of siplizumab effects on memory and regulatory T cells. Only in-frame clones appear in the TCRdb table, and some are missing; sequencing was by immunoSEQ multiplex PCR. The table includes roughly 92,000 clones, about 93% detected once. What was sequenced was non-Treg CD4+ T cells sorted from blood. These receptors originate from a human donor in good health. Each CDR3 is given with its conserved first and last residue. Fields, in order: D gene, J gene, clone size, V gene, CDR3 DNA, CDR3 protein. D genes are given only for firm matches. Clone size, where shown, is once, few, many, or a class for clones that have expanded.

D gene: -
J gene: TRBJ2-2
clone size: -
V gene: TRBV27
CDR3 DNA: TGTGCCAGCAGTTCCAGACAGGTGGGGGCCGGGGAGCTGTTTTTT
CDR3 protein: CASSSRQVGAGELFF

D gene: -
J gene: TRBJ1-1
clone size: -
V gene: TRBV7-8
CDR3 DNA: TGTGCCAGCAGCTTTTTCTTTGGTAGGCTGTCCGGGAACACTGAAGCTTTCTTT
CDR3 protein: CASSFFFGRLSGNTEAFF

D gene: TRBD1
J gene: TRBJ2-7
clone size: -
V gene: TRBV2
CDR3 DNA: TGTGCCAGCAGCGGGGACAGGGGGCGCGCCTACGAGCAGTACTTC
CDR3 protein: CASSGDRGRAYEQYF

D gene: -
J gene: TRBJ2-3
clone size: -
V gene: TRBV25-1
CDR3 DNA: TGTGCCAGCAGTGAATTAGGCATAAGCACAGATACGCAGTATTTT
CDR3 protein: CASSELGISTDTQYF

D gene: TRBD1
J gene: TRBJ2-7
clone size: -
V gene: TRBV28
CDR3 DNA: TGTGCCAGCAGTCCCGGGACAGGGGCGCCCTACGAGCAGTACTTC
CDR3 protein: CASSPGTGAPYEQYF

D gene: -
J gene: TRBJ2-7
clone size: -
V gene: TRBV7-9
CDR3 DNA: TGTGCCAGCAGCTTGGGGACTGGGACAGAGTCGTTCTACGAGCAGTACTTC
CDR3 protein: CASSLGTGTESFYEQYF

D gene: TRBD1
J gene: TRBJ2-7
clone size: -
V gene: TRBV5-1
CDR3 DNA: TGCGCCAGCAGTCGGGCCCCGGGACAGACTATCTACGAGCAGTACTTC
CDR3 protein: CASSRAPGQTIYEQYF

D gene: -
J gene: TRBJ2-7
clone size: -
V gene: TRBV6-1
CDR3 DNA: TGTGCCAGCAGTGTTCTGGAGGGTTGGGAGCAGTACTTC
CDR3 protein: CASSVLEGWEQYF

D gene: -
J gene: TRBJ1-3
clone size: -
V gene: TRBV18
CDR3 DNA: TGTGCCAGCTCACCACTTCCAGGGATGGAAACGCGTGACACCATATATTTT
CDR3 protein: CASSPLPGMETRDTIYF

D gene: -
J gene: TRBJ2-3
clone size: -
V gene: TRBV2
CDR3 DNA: TGTGCCAGCAGTGCCCGACAGAGCACAGATACGCAGTATTTT
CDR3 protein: CASSARQSTDTQYF

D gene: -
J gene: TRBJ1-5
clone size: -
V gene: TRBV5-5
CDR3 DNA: TGTGCCAGCAGCTCCGGGACCGCATTCGGTCAGCCCCAGCATTTT
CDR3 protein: CASSSGTAFGQPQHF

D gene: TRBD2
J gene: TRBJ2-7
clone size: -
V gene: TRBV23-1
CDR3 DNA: TGCGCCAGCAGTCCCCTTGGGACTAGCGGGAGACAAGTTCCCTACGAGCAGTACTTC
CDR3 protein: CASSPLGTSGRQVPYEQYF

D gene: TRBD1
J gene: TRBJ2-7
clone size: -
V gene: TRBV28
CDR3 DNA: TGTGCCAGCAGTCCCGACAGGGCGTATTACGAGCAGTACTTC
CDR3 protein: CASSPDRAYYEQYF

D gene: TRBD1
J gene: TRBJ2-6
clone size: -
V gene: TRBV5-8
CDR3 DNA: TGTGCCAGCAGCTTGGTGTGGACAGGGGGGCACTCTGGGGCCAACGTCCTGACTTTC
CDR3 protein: CASSLVWTGGHSGANVLTF

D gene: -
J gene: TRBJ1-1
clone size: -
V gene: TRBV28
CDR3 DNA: TGTGCCAGCAGTTATTCCGGAGGAAACACTGAAGCTTTCTTT
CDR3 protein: CASSYSGGNTEAFF

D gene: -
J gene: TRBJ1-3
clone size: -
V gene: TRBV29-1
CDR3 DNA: TGCAGCGTTTCCGGGACTTCTGGAAACACCATATATTTT
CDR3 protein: CSVSGTSGNTIYF

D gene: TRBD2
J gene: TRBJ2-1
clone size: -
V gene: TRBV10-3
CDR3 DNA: TGTGCCATCAGTGAATCTGGGGGCGGGAGGGGTCGATACAATGAGCAGTTCTTC
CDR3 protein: CAISESGGGRGRYNEQFF

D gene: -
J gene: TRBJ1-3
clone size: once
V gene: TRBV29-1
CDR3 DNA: TGCAGCGTTTCAGATTCTAACACCATATATTTT
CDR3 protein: CSVSDSNTIYF

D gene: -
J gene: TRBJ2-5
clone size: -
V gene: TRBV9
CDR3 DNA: TGTGCCAGCATCCGATTCCAAGAGACCCAGTACTTC
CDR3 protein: CASIRFQETQYF

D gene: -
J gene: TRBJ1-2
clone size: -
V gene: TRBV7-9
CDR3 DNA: TGTGCCAGCAGCTTAGGGGGCGCTGGCTACACCTTC
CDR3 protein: CASSLGGAGYTF

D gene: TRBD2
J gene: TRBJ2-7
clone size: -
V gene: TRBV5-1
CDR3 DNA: TGCGCCAGCAGCTTGGATACTAGCGGGAGTTTTGAGCAGTACTTC
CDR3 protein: CASSLDTSGSFEQYF

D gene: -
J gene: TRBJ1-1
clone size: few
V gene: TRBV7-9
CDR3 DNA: TGTGCCAGCAGCTTTCCACTTAGCAGTGAAGCTTTCTTT
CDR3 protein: CASSFPLSSEAFF

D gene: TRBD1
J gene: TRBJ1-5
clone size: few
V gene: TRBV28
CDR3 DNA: TGTGCCAGCATCACGGACAGGGTAAGCAATCAGCCCCAGCATTTT
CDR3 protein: CASITDRVSNQPQHF

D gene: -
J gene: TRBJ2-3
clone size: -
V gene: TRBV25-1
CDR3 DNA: TGCGGCACCCGCACAGATACGCAGTATTTT
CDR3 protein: CGTRTDTQYF

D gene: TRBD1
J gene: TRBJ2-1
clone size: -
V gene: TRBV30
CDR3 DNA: TGTGCCTGGAGTTGGACAGGGGGCGCCTACAATGAGCAGTTCTTC
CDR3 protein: CAWSWTGGAYNEQFF

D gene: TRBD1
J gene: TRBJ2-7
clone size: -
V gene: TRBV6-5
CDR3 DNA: TGTGCCAGCAGTTACGACAGGGGGGGTACCTACGAGCAGTACTTC
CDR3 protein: CASSYDRGGTYEQYF

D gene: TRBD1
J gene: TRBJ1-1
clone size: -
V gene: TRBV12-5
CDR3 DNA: TGTGCTAGTGGGACGGATACCGGGACAGGGGATGAAGCTTTCTTT
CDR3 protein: CASGTDTGTGDEAFF

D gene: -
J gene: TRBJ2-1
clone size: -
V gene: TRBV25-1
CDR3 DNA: TGTGCCAGCAGTGAAACGCGTGTATACAATGAGCAGTTCTTC
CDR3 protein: CASSETRVYNEQFF

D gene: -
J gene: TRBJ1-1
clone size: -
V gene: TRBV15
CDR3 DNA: TGTGCCACCAGCAGAGATACGGGGCATGAAGCTTTCTTT
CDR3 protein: CATSRDTGHEAFF